The T cell receptor beta chain described here comes from a study of blood T cell repertoires in COVID-19. This table comes from immunoSEQ multiplex PCR, and its TCRdb copy is limited to in-frame clones, with some not included. The table has roughly 38,000 clones, approximately 84% seen once. The ends were cut back, 6 bases at V and 5 bases at J, with 14 bases in the middle. The CDR3 is made up of 14 amino acids. From germline, CDR1 is MNHNS and CDR2 SASEGT. Source material: peripheral blood. V gene TRBV6-1 combines with J gene TRBJ1-5; D might be TRBD1 (6 bases). The clonotype was recovered from an elderly man with active or convalescent COVID-19. The CDR3 region has the DNA TGTGCCAGCAGGCAAACAGGGTGGGATCAGCCCCAGCATTTT. Translation: CASRQTGWDQPQHF.